This TCR beta chain appears in the sequencing data of a study of T cells after yellow fever vaccination. The study, taken as a whole, reports: The CD4 compartment and the CD8 compartment contained a small share of clonotypes in common.

Ten or more counts support this clonotype. The antigen is undetermined. V was trimmed by 3 bases and J by 10 bases, leaving 16 bases between them. Germline V gene lookup returns CDR1 DFQATT and CDR2 SNEGSKA (reference sequence). The CDR3 has 13 amino acids. One entry per CDR3 protein results from TCRdb running MiXCR on the 5' RACE reads. The table lists under 150,000 distinct CDR3 sequences, approximately 7.7% of them singletons. The chain recombines TRBV20-1 with TRBJ2-1, with D unresolved. The sample in question was CD4+ T cells sorted from PBMCs, obtained 5 days after the yellow fever booster vaccination. This clonotype was obtained from a young man who received the YFV17D yellow fever vaccine. The CDR3 DNA is TGCAGTGCTAGTGTATCTATGGTCCGGGAGCAGTTCTTC. This translates into CSASVSMVREQFF.